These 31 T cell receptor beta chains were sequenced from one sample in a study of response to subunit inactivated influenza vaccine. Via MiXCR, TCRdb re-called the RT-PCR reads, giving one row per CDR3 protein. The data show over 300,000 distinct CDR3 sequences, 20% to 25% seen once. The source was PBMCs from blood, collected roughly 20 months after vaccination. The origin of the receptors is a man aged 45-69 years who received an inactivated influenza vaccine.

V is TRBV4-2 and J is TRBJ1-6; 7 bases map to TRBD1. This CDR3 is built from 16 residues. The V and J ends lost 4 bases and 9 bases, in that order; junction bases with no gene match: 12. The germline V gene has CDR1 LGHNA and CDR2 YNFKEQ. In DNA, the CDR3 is TGTGCCAGCAGCCCAGACACAGGGGTCTTAGGTTCACCCCTCCACTTT. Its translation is CASSPDTGVLGSPLHF.

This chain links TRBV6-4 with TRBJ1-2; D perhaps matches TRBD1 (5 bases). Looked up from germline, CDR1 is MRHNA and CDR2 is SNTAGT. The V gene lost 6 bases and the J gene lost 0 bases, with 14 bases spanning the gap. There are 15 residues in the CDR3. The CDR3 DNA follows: TGTGCCAGCAGCATCCGGGACCCCCCTAACTATGGCTACACCTTC. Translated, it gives CASSIRDPPNYGYTF.

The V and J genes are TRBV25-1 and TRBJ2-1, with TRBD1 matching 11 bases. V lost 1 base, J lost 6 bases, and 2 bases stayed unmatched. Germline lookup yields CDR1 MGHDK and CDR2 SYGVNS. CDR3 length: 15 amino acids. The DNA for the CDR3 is TGTGCCAGCAGTGAATTGGGGACAGGGGGCAATGAGCAGTTCTTC. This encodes CASSELGTGGNEQFF.

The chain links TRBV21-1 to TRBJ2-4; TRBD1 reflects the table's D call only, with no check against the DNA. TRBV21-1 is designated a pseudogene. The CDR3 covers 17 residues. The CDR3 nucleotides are TGTGCCAGCAGCAAAGAGTGTGGCAGGGGGCGTCCCCACATTCAGTACTTC. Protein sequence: CASSKECGRGRPHIQYF.

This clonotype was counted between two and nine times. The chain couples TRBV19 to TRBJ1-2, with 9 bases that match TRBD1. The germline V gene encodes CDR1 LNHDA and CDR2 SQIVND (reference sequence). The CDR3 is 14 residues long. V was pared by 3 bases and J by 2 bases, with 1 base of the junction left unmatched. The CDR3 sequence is CASSIGQGNYGYTF. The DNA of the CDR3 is TGTGCCAGTAGTATCGGACAGGGGAACTATGGCTACACCTTC. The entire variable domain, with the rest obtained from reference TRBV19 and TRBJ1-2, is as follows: DGGITQSPKYLFRKEGQNVTLSCEQNLNHDAMYWYRQDPGQGLRLIYYSQIVNDFQKGDIAEGYSVSREKKESFPLTVTSAQKNPTAFYLCASSIGQGNYGYTFGSGTRLTVV.

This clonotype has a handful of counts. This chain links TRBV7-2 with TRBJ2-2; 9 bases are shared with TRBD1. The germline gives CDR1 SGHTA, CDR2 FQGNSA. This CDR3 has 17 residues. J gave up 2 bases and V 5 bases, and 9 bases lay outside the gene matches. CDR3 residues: CASSLLRTGVNTGELFF. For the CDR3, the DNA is TGTGCCAGCAGCCTCCTGAGGACAGGGGTTAACACCGGGGAGCTGTTTTTT. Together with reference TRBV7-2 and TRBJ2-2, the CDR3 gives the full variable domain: GAGVSQSPSNKVTEKGKDVELRCDPISGHTALYWYRQSLGQGLEFLIYFQGNSAPDKSGLPSDRFSAERTGGSVSTLTIQRTQQEDSAVYLCASSLLRTGVNTGELFFGEGSRLTVL.

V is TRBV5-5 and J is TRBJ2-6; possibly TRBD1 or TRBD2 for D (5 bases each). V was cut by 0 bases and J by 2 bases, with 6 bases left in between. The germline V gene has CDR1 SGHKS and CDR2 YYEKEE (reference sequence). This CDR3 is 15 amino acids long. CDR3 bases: TGTGCCAGCAGCTTGGTGGGGGCTGGGGCCAACGTCCTGACTTTC. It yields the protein CASSLVGAGANVLTF.

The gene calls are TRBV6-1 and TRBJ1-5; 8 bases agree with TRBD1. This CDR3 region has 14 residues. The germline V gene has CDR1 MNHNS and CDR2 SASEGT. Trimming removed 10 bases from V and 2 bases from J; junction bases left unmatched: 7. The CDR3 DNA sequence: TGTGCCACCCGACAGGGGATCGGCAATCAGCCCCAGCATTTT. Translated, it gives CATRQGIGNQPQHF.

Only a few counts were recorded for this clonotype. The CDR3 DNA reads as TGCGCCAGCAGCCACCAAGGGGGAGCTGGAAACACCATATATTTT. Its translation: CASSHQGGAGNTIYF. This chain connects TRBV4-3 to TRBJ1-3, with a tentative D call TRBD1 (6 bases). The germline V and J ends were trimmed by 3 bases and 2 bases, with 11 bases remaining between them. There are 15 residues in the CDR3. Germline lookup yields CDR1 LGHNA and CDR2 YSLEER.

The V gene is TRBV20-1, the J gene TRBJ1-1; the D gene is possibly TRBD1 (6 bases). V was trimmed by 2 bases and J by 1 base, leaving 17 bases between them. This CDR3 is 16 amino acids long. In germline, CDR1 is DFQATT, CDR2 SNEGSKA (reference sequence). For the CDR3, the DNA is TGCAGTGCTAGACCGCCACGGTTAGGGGGGAACACTGAAGCTTTCTTT. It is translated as CSARPPRLGGNTEAFF.

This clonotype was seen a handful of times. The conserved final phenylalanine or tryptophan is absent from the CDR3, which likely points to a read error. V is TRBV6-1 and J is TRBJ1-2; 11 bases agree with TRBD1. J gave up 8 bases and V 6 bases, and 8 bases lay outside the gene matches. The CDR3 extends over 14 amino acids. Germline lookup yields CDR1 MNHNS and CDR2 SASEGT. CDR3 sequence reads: CASRGGQGARGYTS. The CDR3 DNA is TGTGCCAGCAGGGGAGGACAGGGGGCGCGGGGCTACACCTCC.

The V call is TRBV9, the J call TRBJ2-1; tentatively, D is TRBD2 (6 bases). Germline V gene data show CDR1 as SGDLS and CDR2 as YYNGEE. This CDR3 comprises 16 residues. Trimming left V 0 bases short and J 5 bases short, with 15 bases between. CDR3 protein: CASSVATGSFDNEQFF. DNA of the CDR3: TGTGCCAGCAGCGTAGCAACCGGGAGTTTCGACAATGAGCAGTTCTTC.

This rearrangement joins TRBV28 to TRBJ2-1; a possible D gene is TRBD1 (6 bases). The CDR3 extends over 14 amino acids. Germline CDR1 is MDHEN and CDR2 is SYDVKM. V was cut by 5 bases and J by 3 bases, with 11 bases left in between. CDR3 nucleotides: TGTGCCAGCAGTCCTGGACAGAGCTACAATGAGCAGTTCTTC. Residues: CASSPGQSYNEQFF.

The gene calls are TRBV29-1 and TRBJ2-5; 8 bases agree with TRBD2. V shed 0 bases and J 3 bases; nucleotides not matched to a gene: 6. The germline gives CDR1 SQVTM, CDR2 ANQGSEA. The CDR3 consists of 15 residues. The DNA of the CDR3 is TGCAGCGTTGAAGATTACAGCGGGGGAGAAGAGACCCAGTACTTC. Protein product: CSVEDYSGGEETQYF.

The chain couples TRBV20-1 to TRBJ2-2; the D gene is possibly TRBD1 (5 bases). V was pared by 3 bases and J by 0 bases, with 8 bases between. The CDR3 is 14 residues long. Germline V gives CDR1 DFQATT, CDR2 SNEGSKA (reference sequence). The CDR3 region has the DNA TGCAGTGCTAGGGGGCGTTCGAACACCGGGGAGCTGTTTTTT. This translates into CSARGRSNTGELFF.

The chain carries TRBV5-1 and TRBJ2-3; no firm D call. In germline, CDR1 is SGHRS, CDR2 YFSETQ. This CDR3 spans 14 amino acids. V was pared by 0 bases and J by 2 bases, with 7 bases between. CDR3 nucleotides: TGCGCCAGCAGCTTGGAGGGTATCACAGATACGCAGTATTTT. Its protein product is CASSLEGITDTQYF.

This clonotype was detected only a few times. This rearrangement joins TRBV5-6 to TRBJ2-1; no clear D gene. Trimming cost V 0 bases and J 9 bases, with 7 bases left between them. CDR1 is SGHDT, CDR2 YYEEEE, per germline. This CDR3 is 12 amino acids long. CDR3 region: CASSLVRTEQFF. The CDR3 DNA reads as TGTGCCAGCAGCTTGGTCCGGACTGAGCAGTTCTTC. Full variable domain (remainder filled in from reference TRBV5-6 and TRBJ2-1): DAGVTQSPTHLIKTRGQQVTLRCSPKSGHDTVSWYQQALGQGPQFIFQYYEEEERQRGNFPDRFSGHQFPNYSSELNVNALLLGDSALYLCASSLVRTEQFFGPGTRLTVL.

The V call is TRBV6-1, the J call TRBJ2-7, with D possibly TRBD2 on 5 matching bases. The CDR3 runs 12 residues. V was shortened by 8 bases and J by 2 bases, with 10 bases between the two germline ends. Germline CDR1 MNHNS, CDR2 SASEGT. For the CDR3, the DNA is TGTGCCAGCTACGGACTTACCTACGAGCAGTACTTC. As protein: CASYGLTYEQYF.

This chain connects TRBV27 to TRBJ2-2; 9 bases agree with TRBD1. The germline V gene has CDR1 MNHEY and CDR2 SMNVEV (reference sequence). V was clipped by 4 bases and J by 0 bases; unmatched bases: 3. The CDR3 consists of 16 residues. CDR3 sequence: CASSSRQGANTGELFF. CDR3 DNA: TGTGCCAGCAGTTCCCGACAGGGGGCGAACACCGGGGAGCTGTTTTTT.

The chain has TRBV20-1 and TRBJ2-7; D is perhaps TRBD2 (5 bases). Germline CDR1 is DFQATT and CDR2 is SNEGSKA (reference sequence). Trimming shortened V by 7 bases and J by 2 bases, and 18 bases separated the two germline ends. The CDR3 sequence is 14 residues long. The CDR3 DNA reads TGCAGTGGGGAGAGCCGGGGTCTCCCCTACGAGCAGTACTTC. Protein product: CSGESRGLPYEQYF.

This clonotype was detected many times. CDR3 amino acids: CASSPTSTRGADTQYF. In DNA form, the CDR3 reads TGTGCCAGCAGCCCTACTAGCACGAGAGGAGCAGATACGCAGTATTTT. The chain links TRBV7-2 to TRBJ2-3, with D possibly matching TRBD2 (6 bases). V shed 5 bases and J shed 4 bases, with 19 bases lying between them. The CDR3 has 16 residues. CDR1 is SGHTA, CDR2 FQGNSA, per germline.

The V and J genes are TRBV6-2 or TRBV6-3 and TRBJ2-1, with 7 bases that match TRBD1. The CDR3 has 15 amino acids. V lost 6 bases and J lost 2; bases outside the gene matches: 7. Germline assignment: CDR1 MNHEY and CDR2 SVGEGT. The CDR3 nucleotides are TGTGCCAGCAGATCACAGGGGTATCCCTACAATGAGCAGTTCTTC. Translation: CASRSQGYPYNEQFF.

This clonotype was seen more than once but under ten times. The CDR3 reads CASSEQGSPNQPQHF. The CDR3 DNA reads as TGTGCCAGCAGTGAACAGGGGTCCCCAAATCAGCCCCAGCATTTT. The chain has TRBV6-4 and TRBJ1-5; 7 bases agree with TRBD1. Germline CDR1 MRHNA, CDR2 SNTAGT. The trim removed 3 bases at V and 4 bases at J, leaving 6 bases unmatched. CDR3 length: 15 residues.

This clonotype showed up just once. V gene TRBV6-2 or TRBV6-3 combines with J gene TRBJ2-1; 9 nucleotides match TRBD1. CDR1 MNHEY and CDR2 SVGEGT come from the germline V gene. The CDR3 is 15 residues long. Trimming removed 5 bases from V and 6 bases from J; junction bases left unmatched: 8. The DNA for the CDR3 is TGTGCCAGCAGTCTTACCGGGACAGGGCTCAATGAGCAGTTCTTC. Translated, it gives CASSLTGTGLNEQFF.

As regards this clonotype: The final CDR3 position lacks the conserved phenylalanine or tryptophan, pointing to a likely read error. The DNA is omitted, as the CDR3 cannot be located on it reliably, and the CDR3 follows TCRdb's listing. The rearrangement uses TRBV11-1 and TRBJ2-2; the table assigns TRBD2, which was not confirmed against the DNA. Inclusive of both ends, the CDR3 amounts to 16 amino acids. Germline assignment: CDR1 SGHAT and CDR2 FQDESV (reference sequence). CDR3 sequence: CSWGTLRGAVLRGAAG.

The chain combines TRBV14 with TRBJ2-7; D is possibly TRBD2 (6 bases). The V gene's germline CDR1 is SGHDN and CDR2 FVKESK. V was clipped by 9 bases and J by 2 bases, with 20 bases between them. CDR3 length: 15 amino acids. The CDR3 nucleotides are TGTGCCAGTTCCAACCCCACTAGCTTCCCCTACGAGCAGTACTTC. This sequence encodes CASSNPTSFPYEQYF.

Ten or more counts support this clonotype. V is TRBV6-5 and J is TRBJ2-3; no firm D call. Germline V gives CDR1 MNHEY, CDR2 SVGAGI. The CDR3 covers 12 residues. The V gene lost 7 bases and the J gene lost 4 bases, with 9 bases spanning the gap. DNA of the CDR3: TGTGCCAGCACCTCCATGGCAGATACGCAGTATTTT. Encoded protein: CASTSMADTQYF.

The CDR3 loop is CASSLGRASGRPQETQYF. As DNA, the CDR3 is TGTGCCAGCAGTTTAGGGCGGGCTAGCGGGAGACCTCAAGAGACCCAGTACTTC. The chain combines TRBV27 with TRBJ2-5, with TRBD2 matching over 10 bases. Germline CDR1 MNHEY, CDR2 SMNVEV (reference sequence). The ends lost 2 bases at V and 2 bases at J; junction bases unmatched: 11. The CDR3 has 18 residues.

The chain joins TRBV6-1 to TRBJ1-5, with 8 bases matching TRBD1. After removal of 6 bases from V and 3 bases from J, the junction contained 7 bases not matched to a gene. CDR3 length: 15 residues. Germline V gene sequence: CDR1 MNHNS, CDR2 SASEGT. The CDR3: CASRAPTGDNQPQHF. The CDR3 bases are TGTGCCAGCAGAGCGCCGACAGGGGACAATCAGCCCCAGCATTTT.

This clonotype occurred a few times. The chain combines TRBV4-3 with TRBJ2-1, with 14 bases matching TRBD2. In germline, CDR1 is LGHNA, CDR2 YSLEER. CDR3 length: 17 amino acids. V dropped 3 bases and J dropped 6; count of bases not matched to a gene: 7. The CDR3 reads CASSQVPGLAGVNEQFF. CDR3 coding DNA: TGCGCCAGCAGCCAGGTACCGGGACTAGCGGGAGTCAATGAGCAGTTCTTC.

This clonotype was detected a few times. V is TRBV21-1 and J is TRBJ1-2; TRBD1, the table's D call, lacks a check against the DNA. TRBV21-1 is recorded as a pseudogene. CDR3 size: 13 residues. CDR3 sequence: CARIDREGYGYTF. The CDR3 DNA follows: TGTGCCAGGATAGACAGGGAGGGCTATGGCTACACCTTC.